Presented here are 26 T cell receptor beta chains from one specimen sequenced in a study of shared clonotypes between healthy human individuals. Measured with immunoSEQ multiplex PCR; TCRdb has only the in-frame clones, and not every one. The sample contains roughly 2.2 million clones, 85% to 95% of which appear only once. The sequencing input was naive CD4+ T cells from PBMCs. As for subset: CD45RA+ positively selected. Receptor source: a man between 18 and 29 years old in good health. Some clones in this sample may be carry-over from other donors' samples.

The rearrangement uses TRBV29-1 and TRBJ2-1, with D tentatively TRBD2 (6 bases). Trimming shortened V by 0 bases and J by 14 bases, and 14 bases separated the two germline ends. Germline loops: CDR1 SQVTM, CDR2 ANQGSEA. The CDR3 is 12 residues long. As DNA, the CDR3 is TGCAGCGTTGAAGATCAGGCTAGCGTTAAGTTCTTC. This codes for CSVEDQASVKFF.

This rearrangement joins TRBV5-1 to TRBJ2-1, with D unresolved. The CDR3 has 18 residues. V lost 4 bases and J 0 bases, leaving 20 bases between the germline ends. The germline V gene has CDR1 SGHRS and CDR2 YFSETQ. In DNA, the CDR3 is TGCGCCAGCAGCCCGGTCGACCCCTTCCCCCGCTCCTACAATGAGCAGTTCTTC. Protein product: CASSPVDPFPRSYNEQFF.

The rearrangement links TRBV10-3 to TRBJ1-3; D not resolved. Germline V lookup: CDR1 ENHRY, CDR2 SYGVKD. The CDR3 sequence is 15 residues long. Trimming removed 7 bases at V and 0 bases at J, with 13 bases between. The CDR3 loop reads CAITEGPSSGNTIYF. CDR3 nucleotides: TGTGCCATCACCGAGGGCCCCAGCTCTGGAAACACCATATATTTT.

The genes are TRBV11-2 and TRBJ2-7; tentative D call: TRBD1 (6 bases). The germline V gene has CDR1 SGHAT and CDR2 FQNNGV. The CDR3 is 14 residues long. Trimming removed 2 bases from V and 4 bases from J, with 12 bases in between. CDR3 in amino acids: CASSLTRQGYEQYF. CDR3 bases: TGTGCCAGCAGCTTAACGCGTCAGGGGTACGAGCAGTACTTC.

The rearrangement joins TRBV9 to TRBJ1-3; TRBD1 agrees at 8 bases. The length of the CDR3 is 15 residues. Trimming cost V 2 bases and J 3 bases; bases outside gene matches: 4. Per the germline V gene, CDR1 is SGDLS and CDR2 is YYNGEE. CDR3: CASSVGQGFGNTIYF. CDR3 coding DNA: TGTGCCAGCAGCGTTGGACAGGGTTTTGGAAACACCATATATTTT.

This rearrangement joins TRBV5-1 to TRBJ1-5; D perhaps matches TRBD1 (6 bases). The CDR3 is 15 residues long. Trimming shortened V by 2 bases and J by 0 bases, and 9 bases separated the two germline ends. Germline V gene lookup returns CDR1 SGHRS and CDR2 YFSETQ. CDR3 coding DNA: TGCGCCAGCAGCTTTACAGGGCTTAGCAATCAGCCCCAGCATTTT. This sequence encodes CASSFTGLSNQPQHF.

This chain links TRBV28 with TRBJ2-5, with D perhaps given as TRBD1 or TRBD2 (6 bases each). The V end was cut by 8 bases, the J end by 2 bases, with 12 bases between. CDR3 size: 13 residues. The germline CDR1 and CDR2 sequences are MDHEN and SYDVKM. The CDR3 region is CASGLGGQETQYF. For the CDR3, the DNA is TGTGCCAGCGGATTAGGGGGGCAAGAGACCCAGTACTTC.

This chain connects TRBV6-6 to TRBJ1-3; D is ambiguous. The V gene lost 5 bases and the J gene lost 0 bases, with 11 bases spanning the gap. The CDR3 runs to 15 residues. Germline V lookup: CDR1 MNHNY, CDR2 SVGAGI (reference sequence). The CDR3 nucleotides read TGTGCCAGCAGTAGGAGGCATAGCTCTGGAAACACCATATATTTT. As protein: CASSRRHSSGNTIYF.

The chain is built from TRBV4-1 and TRBJ2-7; D is perhaps TRBD1 (5 bases). This CDR3 spans 16 amino acids. V was clipped by 1 base and J by 0 bases, with 13 bases between them. The germline CDR1 and CDR2 sequences are MGHRA and YSYEKL. The CDR3 region is CASSQGRTKTSYEQYF. The CDR3 DNA sequence: TGCGCCAGCAGCCAAGGACGGACAAAAACCTCCTACGAGCAGTACTTC.

The V gene is TRBV28, the J gene TRBJ1-1, with D hard to call. V lost 2 bases to trimming and J lost 11 bases, with 21 bases between them. The CDR3 runs to 15 residues. Per the germline V gene, CDR1 is MDHEN and CDR2 is SYDVKM. CDR3 nucleotides: TGTGCCAGCAGTTTAACCCCCGCGGCTAACCTAAATGCTTTCTTT. This encodes CASSLTPAANLNAFF.

This chain joins TRBV19 and TRBJ1-5, with 7 nucleotides matching TRBD1. J lost 5 bases, V lost 7 bases, and 8 bases had no gene match. Germline V gives CDR1 LNHDA, CDR2 SQIVND (reference sequence). The CDR3 runs to 14 residues. CDR3 loop: CASTRQGGYQPQHF. CDR3 sequence (DNA): TGTGCCAGTACCCGTCAGGGGGGTTATCAGCCCCAGCATTTT.

This sequence joins TRBV28 and TRBJ1-4; D not certain. The germline V and J ends were trimmed by 7 bases and 8 bases, with 8 bases remaining between them. From germline, CDR1 is MDHEN and CDR2 SYDVKM. The CDR3 runs 11 residues. The CDR3 here is CASTHSEKLFF. The CDR3, as DNA: TGTGCCAGCACGCACTCCGAAAAACTGTTTTTT. Based on the CDR3 plus reference TRBV28 and TRBJ1-4, the full variable domain is DVKVTQSSRYLVKRTGEKVFLECVQDMDHENMFWYRQDPGLGLRLIYFSYDVKMKEKGDIPEGYSVSREKKERFSLILESASTNQTSMYLCASTHSEKLFFGSGTQLSVL.

This chain uses TRBV4-3 with TRBJ2-3; the D is unclear. The CDR3 contains 13 residues. V was trimmed by 0 bases and J by 3 bases, leaving 4 bases between them. CDR1 and CDR2 from the germline V gene are LGHNA and YSLEER. The CDR3 spells CASSQEITDTQYF. The CDR3 DNA sequence: TGCGCCAGCAGCCAAGAAATTACAGATACGCAGTATTTT.

The rearrangement uses TRBV5-5 and TRBJ2-1; perhaps TRBD2 as D (5 bases). This CDR3 has 15 residues. With 0 bases removed from V and 7 bases from J, the gap between germline ends came to 14 bases. Germline CDR1 SGHKS, CDR2 YYEKEE (reference sequence). In DNA form, the CDR3 reads TGTGCCAGCAGCTTGGGGAGCGGAGGAAGGAATGAGCAGTTCTTC. This codes for CASSLGSGGRNEQFF.

The rearrangement joins TRBV6-6 to TRBJ1-2; TRBD1 matches at 7 bases. Germline V gives CDR1 MNHNY, CDR2 SVGAGI (reference sequence). CDR3 length: 13 amino acids. Losses at the gene ends were 6 bases for V and 5 bases for J; bases not matched to a gene: 6. CDR3 bases: TGTGCCAGCAGGCAGACAGGGACATATGGCTACACCTTC. Protein product: CASRQTGTYGYTF.

This chain links TRBV7-9 with TRBJ2-5; 11 bases align to TRBD2. The CDR3 extends over 18 amino acids. V shed 4 bases, J shed 2 bases, and the junction held 12 bases outside the gene matches. Germline CDR1 and CDR2: SEHNR and FQNEAQ (reference sequence). The CDR3 DNA is TGTGCCAGCAGCTCCCAGTTCAGTAGCGGGAGGGATCAAGAGACCCAGTACTTC. Its protein product is CASSSQFSSGRDQETQYF.

The rearrangement uses TRBV28 and TRBJ2-5; D might be TRBD1 (5 bases). There are 15 residues in the CDR3. Between the trimmed V and J ends, which lost 2 bases and 5 bases, there was a span of 15 bases. Germline V lookup: CDR1 MDHEN, CDR2 SYDVKM. The CDR3 protein is CASSLEQGPWETQYF. Written as DNA, the CDR3 is TGTGCCAGCAGTTTAGAGCAGGGTCCGTGGGAGACCCAGTACTTC.

V is TRBV28 and J is TRBJ2-5; 7 bases align to TRBD1. The germline V gene encodes CDR1 MDHEN and CDR2 SYDVKM. The CDR3 consists of 17 residues. Unmatched junction bases numbered 11, after V lost 2 bases and J lost 2 bases. The CDR3 DNA follows: TGTGCCAGCAGTTTACCCTGGGGCAGGGGGAGACAAGAGACCCAGTACTTC. Its protein product is CASSLPWGRGRQETQYF.

This rearrangement joins TRBV29-1 to TRBJ2-5, with D perhaps given as TRBD1 or TRBD2 (5 bases each). Germline-derived CDR1 and CDR2 are SQVTM and ANQGSEA. The CDR3 is made up of 15 amino acids. Trimming shortened V by 0 bases and J by 4 bases, and 15 bases separated the two germline ends. CDR3 sequence (DNA): TGCAGCGTTGAAGATGGCCCGTTTGGGGGAGAGACCCAGTACTTC. Its translation is CSVEDGPFGGETQYF. Full variable domain (rest looked up from reference TRBV29-1 and TRBJ2-5): SAVISQKPSRDICQRGTSLTIQCQVDSQVTMMFWYRQQPGQSLTLIATANQGSEATYESGFVIDKFPISRPNLTFSTLTVSNMSPEDSSIYLCSVEDGPFGGETQYFGPGTRLLVL.

This sequence joins TRBV28 and TRBJ2-3; 9 nucleotides align to TRBD2. V lost 5 bases and J lost 5; bases outside the gene matches: 8. Germline values: CDR1 MDHEN, CDR2 SYDVKM. CDR3 length equals 15 residues. CDR3 region: CASSPRGRAIDTQYF. The DNA for the CDR3 is TGTGCCAGCAGTCCCCGCGGGAGGGCCATAGATACGCAGTATTTT.

V gene TRBV19 combines with J gene TRBJ2-7, with D possibly matching TRBD2 (5 bases). V lost 4 bases to trimming and J lost 0 bases, with 16 bases between them. The CDR3 runs 16 residues. Germline loops: CDR1 LNHDA, CDR2 SQIVND (reference sequence). As DNA, the CDR3 is TGTGCCAGTAGTAGGGAAGCTAGCTTGTACTCCTACGAGCAGTACTTC. Translated, it gives CASSREASLYSYEQYF.

Only one count was recorded for this clone. Other DNA sequences in this sample translate to the same CDR3. The rearrangement uses TRBV2 and TRBJ2-7, with D unresolved. CDR1 and CDR2 from the germline V gene are SNHLY and FYNNEI. The CDR3 covers 12 residues. V lost 4 bases, J lost 0 bases, and 4 bases lay in between. The CDR3 DNA sequence: TGTGCCAGCAGTGGCGACTCCTACGAGCAGTACTTC. This codes for CASSGDSYEQYF.

This rearrangement joins TRBV28 to TRBJ1-5; weak D call: TRBD1 (5 bases). With 2 bases removed from V and 9 bases from J, the gap between germline ends came to 14 bases. This CDR3 has 14 residues. Germline CDR1 is MDHEN and CDR2 is SYDVKM. The CDR3 region has the DNA TGTGCCAGCAGTTTAGGGGGAACCGACGCGCCCCAGCATTTT. Its protein is CASSLGGTDAPQHF.

The gene calls are TRBV15 and TRBJ2-1; TRBD2 matches 7 bases. The length of the CDR3 is 14 residues. V was pared by 5 bases and J by 6 bases, with 7 bases of the junction left unmatched. Germline V lookup: CDR1 LNHNV, CDR2 YYDKDF (reference sequence). The CDR3 sequence: CATSLRERANEQFF. The CDR3 region has the DNA TGTGCCACCAGCTTGCGGGAGAGGGCCAATGAGCAGTTCTTC.

V is TRBV6-5 and J is TRBJ2-3, with D maybe TRBD1 (5 bases). Germline CDR1 MNHEY, CDR2 SVGAGI. The CDR3 totals 14 residues. The germline V and J ends were trimmed by 5 bases and 3 bases, with 12 bases remaining between them. CDR3 nucleotide sequence: TGTGCCAGCAGTCCCAATAGACAGACAGATACGCAGTATTTT. Amino acids: CASSPNRQTDTQYF.

The genes are TRBV4-3 and TRBJ2-7, with D unclear. Germline V gene lookup returns CDR1 LGHNA and CDR2 YSLEER. The V and J ends lost 0 bases and 2 bases respectively, with 17 bases between them. This CDR3 has 17 amino acids. CDR3 in amino acids: CASSQDESPRNPYEQYF. In nucleotides, the CDR3 is TGCGCCAGCAGCCAAGATGAATCTCCCAGAAACCCCTACGAGCAGTACTTC.